These T cell receptor beta chains were read from a single sample in a study of T-cell reconstitution after alpha-beta-depleted transplantation in children. MiXCR was run by TCRdb on the PCR reads, yielding one entry per CDR3 protein. Of approximately 640,000 distinct CDR3 sequences in the sample, about 15% are singletons; the top ten hold about 1.1%. Sample: PBMCs from the stem cell graft donor, taken from the stem cell graft. The origin of the receptors is a human donor who donated a stem cell graft to a child with acute myeloid leukemia. CDR3s include the opening cysteine and the closing phenylalanine or tryptophan. Fields, in order: CDR3 length, J gene, V gene, CDR3 protein.

>14|TRBJ1-5|TRBV24-1
CATSDTGMAQPQHF
>15|TRBJ2-1|TRBV6-4
CASSDSKGGYNEQFF
>14|TRBJ2-1|TRBV6-2/TRBV6-3
CASRSGRGGLLMFF
>14|TRBJ1-4|TRBV6-1
CASGTGFVGEKLFF
>13|TRBJ1-4|TRBV10-3
CAIGSGSNEKLFF
>14|TRBJ1-6|TRBV20-1
CSARVGTDNSPLHF
>13|TRBJ2-7|TRBV13
CASSPSPPYEQYF
>13|TRBJ1-6|TRBV5-1
CASSLSGGQPEFF
>14|TRBJ1-2|TRBV27
CASSRRGPGYGYTF
>13|TRBJ2-2|TRBV4-2
CASSQDELRELFF
>15|TRBJ2-2|TRBV5-1
CASSLHRSNTGELFF
>13|TRBJ2-2|TRBV7-7
CASSSDGVGELFF
>14|TRBJ1-2|TRBV7-2
CASSLAQAPGGYTF
>12|TRBJ1-2|TRBV20-1
CSAPGTAYGYTF
>14|TRBJ1-3|TRBV20-1
CSAREPLSGNTIYF
>12|TRBJ1-1|TRBV7-2
CATPAMNTEAFF
>15|TRBJ1-1|TRBV4-1
CASSLSRLVNTEAFF
>17|TRBJ1-2|TRBV15
CATSRDLTGGGNYGYTF
>16|TRBJ2-1|TRBV10-3
CAISESSGGLRHEQFF
>16|TRBJ2-3|TRBV5-3
CARSFLAGAKTDTQYF
>17|TRBJ2-2|TRBV7-6
CASSLEFGNPNTGELFF
>14|TRBJ1-1|TRBV2
CASSEDLGDTEAFF
>14|TRBJ1-6|TRBV27
CASRTPLRNSPLHF
>15|TRBJ2-1|TRBV7-8
CASSLGTISYNEQFF
>18|TRBJ2-7|TRBV6-2/TRBV6-3
CASSQFITGTAFSYEQYF
>15|TRBJ1-3|TRBV7-6
CASSPGQGSANTIYF
>17|TRBJ2-6|TRBV25-1
CASSDTWSGSGANVLTF
>16|TRBJ2-5|TRBV5-5
CASSLKEGGWQETQYF